Listed below are T cell receptor beta chains from one sample, sequenced in a study of T cells after yellow fever vaccination. TCRdb used MiXCR to reprocess the 5' RACE reads, holding one entry per CDR3 protein. The data contain approximately 150,000 distinct CDR3 sequences, approximately 9.9% of them singletons. The input for sequencing was CD8+ T cells sorted from PBMCs, taken 45 days after the yellow fever booster vaccination. The receptors come from a man between 18 and 29 years old who received the YFV17D yellow fever vaccine. CDR3s include the opening cysteine and the closing phenylalanine or tryptophan. The D gene is left open where the match is weak. The listing skips clone size in some rows; elsewhere it reads once, few, many or a size class.

j_call: TRBJ2-3
d_call: TRBD1
clone_size: many
v_call: TRBV4-3
cdr3_nt: TGCGCCAGCAGCCAAGTCGACAGGGAAGCAGATACGCAGTATTTT
cdr3_aa: CASSQVDREADTQYF

j_call: TRBJ2-5
d_call: TRBD2
clone_size: -
v_call: TRBV7-6
cdr3_nt: TGTGCCAGCAGCTCCGGGACTAGCGGGGGATTGGAGACCCAGTACTTC
cdr3_aa: CASSSGTSGGLETQYF

j_call: TRBJ2-7
d_call: TRBD1
clone_size: few
v_call: TRBV7-6
cdr3_nt: TGTGCCAGCAGCCTTGGGGGGAGACAGGGGTACTCCTACGAGCAGTACTTC
cdr3_aa: CASSLGGRQGYSYEQYF

j_call: TRBJ1-1
d_call: -
clone_size: few
v_call: TRBV11-1
cdr3_nt: TGTGCCAGCAGCCACTGGGGGGCGGATGACACTGAAGCTTTCTTT
cdr3_aa: CASSHWGADDTEAFF

j_call: TRBJ2-7
d_call: -
clone_size: -
v_call: TRBV5-8
cdr3_nt: TGTGCCAGCAGCTTGGGGGGTGGCAGAAAAGCCTACGAGCAGTACTTC
cdr3_aa: CASSLGGGRKAYEQYF

j_call: TRBJ1-2
d_call: TRBD1
clone_size: -
v_call: TRBV5-1
cdr3_nt: TGCGCCAGCAGCGAGGGACAGGGGCGGGCCTATGGCTACACCTTC
cdr3_aa: CASSEGQGRAYGYTF

j_call: TRBJ2-1
d_call: -
clone_size: few
v_call: TRBV15
cdr3_nt: TGTGCCACCAGCAGAGACACTGGGGGAACTCTACAGGAGCAGTTCTTC
cdr3_aa: CATSRDTGGTLQEQFF

j_call: TRBJ2-3
d_call: -
clone_size: -
v_call: TRBV24-1
cdr3_nt: TGTGCCACTTCGGACAGCACAGATACGCAGTATTTT
cdr3_aa: CATSDSTDTQYF

j_call: TRBJ1-1
d_call: -
clone_size: few
v_call: TRBV11-2
cdr3_nt: TGTGCCTGGGCGGGGATGGCTGAAGCTTTCTTT
cdr3_aa: CAWAGMAEAFF

j_call: TRBJ2-2
d_call: -
clone_size: many
v_call: TRBV28
cdr3_nt: TGTGCCAGCAGTTTAGTTAGCCCCGGGGAGCTGTTTTTT
cdr3_aa: CASSLVSPGELFF

j_call: TRBJ2-1
d_call: TRBD2
clone_size: few
v_call: TRBV27
cdr3_nt: TGTGCCAGCAGTTCCGGAAGACTAGCGGGGGTTTACAATGAGCAGTTCTTC
cdr3_aa: CASSSGRLAGVYNEQFF

j_call: TRBJ1-1
d_call: -
clone_size: -
v_call: TRBV7-9
cdr3_nt: TGTGCCAGCAGCTCACCGGTAGGGAGGGACACTGAAGCTTTCTTT
cdr3_aa: CASSSPVGRDTEAFF

j_call: TRBJ2-3
d_call: -
clone_size: few
v_call: TRBV12-3/TRBV12-4
cdr3_nt: TGTGCCAGCAGTTTATTTCAAATGTCGTACAGGGATTTCACAGATACGCAGTATTTT
cdr3_aa: CASSLFQMSYRDFTDTQYF

j_call: TRBJ1-1
d_call: -
clone_size: few
v_call: TRBV4-3
cdr3_nt: TGCGCCAGCAGCCAAAGTAAAAGGAAAGCTTTCTTT
cdr3_aa: CASSQSKRKAFF

j_call: TRBJ1-2
d_call: -
clone_size: -
v_call: TRBV10-3
cdr3_nt: TGTGCCATCAGTGTCTGGAGTAACTATGGCTACACCTTC
cdr3_aa: CAISVWSNYGYTF

j_call: TRBJ1-4
d_call: TRBD1
clone_size: -
v_call: TRBV9
cdr3_nt: TGTGCCAGCAGCGTAGGCGACAGGGGTAATGAAAAACTGTTTTTT
cdr3_aa: CASSVGDRGNEKLFF

j_call: TRBJ1-6
d_call: -
clone_size: -
v_call: TRBV7-3
cdr3_nt: TGTGCCAGCAGCTTAGACACGGGAGCACCCCTCCACTTT
cdr3_aa: CASSLDTGAPLHF

j_call: TRBJ2-1
d_call: TRBD2
clone_size: many
v_call: TRBV4-1
cdr3_nt: TGCGCCAGCAGCCAAGATCGGGTGGCGGGGGGGCCTTTCCGCGACAATGAGCAGTTCTTC
cdr3_aa: CASSQDRVAGGPFRDNEQFF

j_call: TRBJ2-7
d_call: -
clone_size: few
v_call: TRBV30
cdr3_nt: TGTGCCTGGAGTGCCCCGGCCTCCTTTGGGGAGCAGTACTTC
cdr3_aa: CAWSAPASFGEQYF

j_call: TRBJ2-1
d_call: TRBD1
clone_size: few
v_call: TRBV7-9
cdr3_nt: TGTGCCAGCAGCACGACCGGGACAGCTACCGGGCAGTTCTTC
cdr3_aa: CASSTTGTATGQFF

j_call: TRBJ1-5
d_call: TRBD1
clone_size: few
v_call: TRBV19
cdr3_nt: TGTGCCAGTAGTTGGGACAGGGAGAGGATGTATTTT
cdr3_aa: CASSWDRERMYF

j_call: TRBJ1-1
d_call: -
clone_size: -
v_call: TRBV7-6
cdr3_nt: TGTGCCAGCAGCTCACGGAAGAACACTGAAGCTTTCTTT
cdr3_aa: CASSSRKNTEAFF

j_call: TRBJ2-2
d_call: TRBD1
clone_size: -
v_call: TRBV12-3/TRBV12-4
cdr3_nt: TGTGCCAGCAGCTACGGACAGGGGTTTGGGGAGCTGTTTTTT
cdr3_aa: CASSYGQGFGELFF

j_call: TRBJ1-1
d_call: TRBD1
clone_size: few
v_call: TRBV7-9
cdr3_nt: TGTGCCAGCAGCTTAGGGGCAGGGGGCGAAGCTTTCTTT
cdr3_aa: CASSLGAGGEAFF

j_call: TRBJ2-7
d_call: TRBD1
clone_size: many
v_call: TRBV6-2/TRBV6-3
cdr3_nt: TGTGCCAGCAGTTACTCGACTCGGACAGGGACCCCCGAGCAGTACTTC
cdr3_aa: CASSYSTRTGTPEQYF

j_call: TRBJ2-1
d_call: TRBD2
clone_size: -
v_call: TRBV27
cdr3_nt: TGTGCCAGCACTAGCGGGGGACCAAGCTCCTACAATGAGCAGTTCTTC
cdr3_aa: CASTSGGPSSYNEQFF

j_call: TRBJ2-5
d_call: -
clone_size: few
v_call: TRBV7-6
cdr3_nt: TGTGCCAGCAGCCACCCGGGGTTAGCAGAGACCCAGTACTTC
cdr3_aa: CASSHPGLAETQYF

j_call: TRBJ2-7
d_call: -
clone_size: few
v_call: TRBV6-2/TRBV6-3
cdr3_nt: TGTGCCAGCAGTTACTCGAACTCCCAGGGGACGTCCTACGAGCAGTACTTC
cdr3_aa: CASSYSNSQGTSYEQYF

j_call: TRBJ2-2
d_call: -
clone_size: -
v_call: TRBV10-2
cdr3_nt: TGCGCCAGCGGGGGTGTAACCGGGGAGCTGTTTTTT
cdr3_aa: CASGGVTGELFF

j_call: TRBJ1-1
d_call: TRBD1
clone_size: few
v_call: TRBV20-1
cdr3_nt: TGCAGTGCTAGACCTGGGGACAGCCTGAACACTGAAGCTTTCTTT
cdr3_aa: CSARPGDSLNTEAFF

j_call: TRBJ2-1
d_call: -
clone_size: -
v_call: TRBV28
cdr3_nt: TGTGCCAGCAGTTTACTCGAGGGGACCTACAATGAGCAGTTCTTC
cdr3_aa: CASSLLEGTYNEQFF

j_call: TRBJ2-7
d_call: -
clone_size: many
v_call: TRBV4-1
cdr3_nt: TGCGCCAGCAGCCAAGCTGGGGGAGGCGAGCAGTACTTC
cdr3_aa: CASSQAGGGEQYF

j_call: TRBJ2-3
d_call: -
clone_size: many
v_call: TRBV10-1
cdr3_nt: TGCGCCAGCAGTGCCGGTCTCACAGATACGCAGTATTTT
cdr3_aa: CASSAGLTDTQYF

j_call: TRBJ2-3
d_call: TRBD2
clone_size: few
v_call: TRBV7-9
cdr3_nt: TGTGCCAGCAGCTTACCGAAAACCGGGACTAGCGTTCGAGATACGCAGTATTTT
cdr3_aa: CASSLPKTGTSVRDTQYF

j_call: TRBJ1-6
d_call: -
clone_size: few
v_call: TRBV7-9
cdr3_nt: TGTGCCAGCAGCTTGACACAGAATAATTCACCCCTCCACTTT
cdr3_aa: CASSLTQNNSPLHF

j_call: TRBJ2-7
d_call: -
clone_size: many
v_call: TRBV7-2
cdr3_nt: TGTGCCAGCAGCGAGGCCTACGAGCAGTACTTC
cdr3_aa: CASSEAYEQYF

j_call: TRBJ2-5
d_call: -
clone_size: -
v_call: TRBV7-3
cdr3_nt: TGTGCCAGCAGCCCCAGGGGTCAAGAGACCCAGTACTTC
cdr3_aa: CASSPRGQETQYF

j_call: TRBJ1-2
d_call: -
clone_size: few
v_call: TRBV2
cdr3_nt: TGTGCCAGCAGTGAGAGAGGGTTCGACTATGGCTACACCTTC
cdr3_aa: CASSERGFDYGYTF

j_call: TRBJ2-2
d_call: TRBD1
clone_size: few
v_call: TRBV7-8
cdr3_nt: TGTGCCAGCAGCTTCTTCCCGAGTTTTTCAGGGGGATACACCGGGGAGCTGTTTTTT
cdr3_aa: CASSFFPSFSGGYTGELFF

j_call: TRBJ2-7
d_call: -
clone_size: few
v_call: TRBV3-2
cdr3_nt: TGTGCCAGCAGCCAACTGATGCCACCGGGACAGGAAACTTACGAGCAGTACTTC
cdr3_aa: CASSQLMPPGQETYEQYF

j_call: TRBJ1-3
d_call: -
clone_size: -
v_call: TRBV6-5
cdr3_nt: TGTGCCAGCAGACCGGACACCTTACTTACTGGAAACACCATATATTTT
cdr3_aa: CASRPDTLLTGNTIYF

j_call: TRBJ1-4
d_call: -
clone_size: -
v_call: TRBV27
cdr3_nt: TGTGCCAGCAGTTCTCGGACAGAAGAAAAACTGTTTTTT
cdr3_aa: CASSSRTEEKLFF

j_call: TRBJ2-4
d_call: -
clone_size: -
v_call: TRBV15
cdr3_nt: TGTGCCACCACGGGGCGGCAGGTCAAAAACATTCAGTACTTC
cdr3_aa: CATTGRQVKNIQYF

j_call: TRBJ1-1
d_call: -
clone_size: few
v_call: TRBV6-5
cdr3_nt: TGTGCCAGCAGTTACCGTCCCCGGTCCACTGAAGCTTTCTTT
cdr3_aa: CASSYRPRSTEAFF

j_call: TRBJ2-1
d_call: TRBD2
clone_size: -
v_call: TRBV9
cdr3_nt: TGTGCCAGCAGCCCCCGACTAGCGGGAGGTGAGCAGTTCTTC
cdr3_aa: CASSPRLAGGEQFF

j_call: TRBJ2-1
d_call: TRBD2
clone_size: -
v_call: TRBV29-1
cdr3_nt: TGCAGCGTCAGCGGGGGGAGCTACAATGAGCAGTTCTTC
cdr3_aa: CSVSGGSYNEQFF

j_call: TRBJ2-7
d_call: TRBD2
clone_size: -
v_call: TRBV5-4
cdr3_nt: TGTGCCAGCAGCCGGGGGACTAGCGGGGAAAACGAGCAGTACTTC
cdr3_aa: CASSRGTSGENEQYF

j_call: TRBJ2-5
d_call: -
clone_size: few
v_call: TRBV6-2/TRBV6-3
cdr3_nt: TGTGCCAGCAGTTACTCGGGGGAGACCCAGTACTTC
cdr3_aa: CASSYSGETQYF

j_call: TRBJ2-7
d_call: -
clone_size: -
v_call: TRBV9
cdr3_nt: TGTGCCAGCAGCGTAGCGGGCGGGGTCCCTTACGAGCAGTACTTC
cdr3_aa: CASSVAGGVPYEQYF

j_call: TRBJ2-3
d_call: -
clone_size: -
v_call: TRBV6-2/TRBV6-3
cdr3_nt: TGTGCCAGCAGTTACCTTGGGGCCACAGATACGCAGTATTTT
cdr3_aa: CASSYLGATDTQYF

j_call: TRBJ2-3
d_call: -
clone_size: few
v_call: TRBV7-9
cdr3_nt: TGTGCCAGCAAAGGGGGGGGCAATACAGATACGCAGTATTTT
cdr3_aa: CASKGGGNTDTQYF

j_call: TRBJ1-1
d_call: -
clone_size: many
v_call: TRBV4-1
cdr3_nt: TGCGCCAGCAGCCAAGGCATAAACACTGAAGCTTTCTTT
cdr3_aa: CASSQGINTEAFF

j_call: TRBJ2-1
d_call: TRBD1
clone_size: -
v_call: TRBV2
cdr3_nt: TGTGCCAGCAGGATCAGGGGGCGAAATGAGCAGTTCTTC
cdr3_aa: CASRIRGRNEQFF

j_call: TRBJ2-2
d_call: -
clone_size: -
v_call: TRBV6-6
cdr3_nt: TGTGCCAGCAGACCCGGACCGCCCTCCGGGGAGCTGTTTTTT
cdr3_aa: CASRPGPPSGELFF

j_call: TRBJ2-5
d_call: -
clone_size: -
v_call: TRBV18
cdr3_nt: TGTGCCAGCTCACCCAGGACAGCGTACCAAGAGACCCAGTACTTC
cdr3_aa: CASSPRTAYQETQYF